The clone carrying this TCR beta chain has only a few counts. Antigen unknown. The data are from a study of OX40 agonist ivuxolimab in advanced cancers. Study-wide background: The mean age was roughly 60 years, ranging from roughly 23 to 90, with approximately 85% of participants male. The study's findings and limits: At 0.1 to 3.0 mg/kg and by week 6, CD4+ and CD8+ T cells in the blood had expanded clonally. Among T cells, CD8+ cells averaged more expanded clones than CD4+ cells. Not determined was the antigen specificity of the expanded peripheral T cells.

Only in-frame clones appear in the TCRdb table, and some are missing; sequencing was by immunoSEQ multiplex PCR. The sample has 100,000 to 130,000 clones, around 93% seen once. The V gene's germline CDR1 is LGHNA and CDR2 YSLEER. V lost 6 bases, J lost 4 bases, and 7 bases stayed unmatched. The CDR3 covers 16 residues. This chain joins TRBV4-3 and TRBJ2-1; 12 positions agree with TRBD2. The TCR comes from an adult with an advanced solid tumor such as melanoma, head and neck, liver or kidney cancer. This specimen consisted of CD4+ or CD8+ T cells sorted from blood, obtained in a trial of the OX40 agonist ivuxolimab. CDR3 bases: TGCGCCAGCAGTCTTGAGACTAGCGGGGGATACAATGAGCAGTTCTTC. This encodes CASSLETSGGYNEQFF.